This T cell receptor beta chain was retrieved from a study of response to subunit inactivated influenza vaccine. Study-wide results and caveats: There was a suggestion from the authors that each seasonal influenza vaccination recruits few new T cells.

Germline V gene data show CDR1 as DFQATT and CDR2 as SNEGSKA (reference sequence). The ends were cut back, 2 bases at V and 8 bases at J, with 12 bases in the middle. The CDR3 has 12 residues. TCRdb re-called the RT-PCR reads with MiXCR, one entry per CDR3 protein. The repertoire includes about 160,000 distinct CDR3 sequences, about a tenth of them detected once, and about an eighth sits in the top ten. Details on this clonotype: Its antigen is as yet unknown.

The gene calls are TRBV20-1 and TRBJ1-2; no clear D. This specimen was non-naive T cells sorted from PBMCs, taken roughly 6 weeks after vaccination. This receptor was taken from a man aged 50-59 years who received an inactivated influenza vaccine. The CDR3 bases are TGCAGTGCTAGATCCCGAGAGGGCGGCTACACCTTC. This sequence encodes CSARSREGGYTF.